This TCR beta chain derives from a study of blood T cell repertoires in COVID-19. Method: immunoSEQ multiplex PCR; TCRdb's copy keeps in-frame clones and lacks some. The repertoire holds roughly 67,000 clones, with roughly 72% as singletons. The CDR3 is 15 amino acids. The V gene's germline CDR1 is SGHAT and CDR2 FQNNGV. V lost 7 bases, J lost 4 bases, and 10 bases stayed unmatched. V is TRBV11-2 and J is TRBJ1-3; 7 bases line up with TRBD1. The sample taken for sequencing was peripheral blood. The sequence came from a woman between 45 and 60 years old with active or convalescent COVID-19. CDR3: CASNLQGSYGNTIYF. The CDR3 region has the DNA TGTGCCAGCAACCTACAGGGGTCGTACGGAAACACCATATATTTT.